This entry lists 14 T cell receptor beta chains sequenced from one sample in a study of T cell repertoires in cytomegalovirus infection. TCRdb re-analysed the reads in MiXCR, keeping a single row per CDR3 protein. The sample yields some 230,000 distinct CDR3 sequences, 22% seen once. The sequenced material came from CD8+ T cells from PBMCs. The receptors shown here come from a human donor in good health (CMV status not recorded). Some clones in this sample may be carry-over from other donors' samples.

Ten or more counts support this clonotype. The DNA for the CDR3 is TGTGCCAGCAGCTTGGAGGATCAATACCCATACTATGGCTACACCTTC. Amino acids: CASSLEDQYPYYGYTF. This chain links TRBV7-9 with TRBJ1-2; D is unresolved. With 3 bases removed from V and 3 bases from J, the gap between germline ends came to 17 bases. Germline V gives CDR1 SEHNR, CDR2 FQNEAQ (reference sequence). The CDR3 contains 16 residues. The complete variable domain, with remaining parts taken from reference TRBV7-9 and TRBJ1-2, reads DTGVSQNPRHKITKRGQNVTFRCDPISEHNRLYWYRQTLGQGPEFLTYFQNEAQLEKSRLLSDRFSAERPKGSFSTLEIQRTEQGDSAMYLCASSLEDQYPYYGYTFGSGTRLTVV.

The chain couples TRBV29-1 to TRBJ1-2; 7 bases agree with TRBD1. This CDR3 is 12 amino acids long. Germline-derived CDR1 and CDR2 are SQVTM and ANQGSEA. The ends lost 7 bases at V and 3 bases at J; junction bases unmatched: 5. The chain's CDR3 is CSGQGEDYGYTF. The CDR3 nucleotides read TGCAGCGGACAGGGAGAGGACTATGGCTACACCTTC.

The chain joins TRBV6-5 to TRBJ1-4; TRBD1 is a possible D gene (5 bases). Germline CDR1 and CDR2: MNHEY and SVGAGI. CDR3 length equals 14 residues. Trimming removed 4 bases at V and 8 bases at J, with 14 bases between. The CDR3 DNA is TGTGCCAGCAGTTCCTTTGGGACTGCCGAAAAACTGTTTTTT. This translates into CASSSFGTAEKLFF.

This clonotype was detected ten times or more. This chain joins TRBV7-3 and TRBJ2-3; the D call may be TRBD1 or TRBD2 (5 bases each). In germline, CDR1 is SGHTA, CDR2 FQGTGA. Trimming took 1 base from V and 2 from J, leaving 13 bases between them. There are 16 residues in the CDR3. The CDR3 is CASSLMGVEDTDTQYF. CDR3 coding DNA: TGTGCCAGCAGCTTAATGGGGGTTGAGGACACAGATACGCAGTATTTT. The full variable domain, its missing parts supplied by reference TRBV7-3 and TRBJ2-3, is GAGVSQTPSNKVTEKGKYVELRCDPISGHTALYWYRQSLGQGPEFLIYFQGTGAADDSGLPNDRFFAVRPEGSVSTLKIQRTERGDSAVYLCASSLMGVEDTDTQYFGPGTRLTVL.

This clonotype was counted only a few times. The rearrangement links TRBV12-3 or TRBV12-4 to TRBJ2-5, with D unresolved. Trimming took off 3 bases at V and 5 bases at J, with 7 bases between the two ends. The CDR3 runs to 12 residues. DNA of the CDR3: TGTGCCAGCAGTTTGAGTTCGGAGACCCAGTACTTC. This encodes CASSLSSETQYF.

This clonotype was found a few times. CDR3 DNA sequence: TGTGCCAGCAGTTTTGTTTGGGTGGGGCGACCCCAGTTCTTC. The encoded protein is CASSFVWVGRPQFF. The chain links TRBV28 to TRBJ2-1; D perhaps matches TRBD1 (5 bases). From germline, CDR1 is MDHEN and CDR2 SYDVKM. This CDR3 spans 14 amino acids. V lost 3 bases to trimming and J lost 13 bases, with 19 bases between them. The variable domain in full, completed from reference TRBV28 and TRBJ2-1, reads DVKVTQSSRYLVKRTGEKVFLECVQDMDHENMFWYRQDPGLGLRLIYFSYDVKMKEKGDIPEGYSVSREKKERFSLILESASTNQTSMYLCASSFVWVGRPQFFGPGTRLTVL.

CDR3 sequence (DNA): TGTGCCAGCAGCGCAAACCCGCAGGGGACCGATAACACTGAAGCTTTCTTT. Residues: CASSANPQGTDNTEAFF. The rearrangement links TRBV9 to TRBJ1-1; D possibly corresponds to TRBD1 (6 bases). CDR1 is SGDLS and CDR2 is YYNGEE in the germline V gene. With 3 bases removed from V and 2 bases from J, the gap between germline ends came to 20 bases. This CDR3 is 17 amino acids long.

The chain couples TRBV28 to TRBJ1-2; the D gene is possibly TRBD1 (5 bases). Deletions cut 3 bases from V and 4 bases from J, with 9 bases between. Germline V gives CDR1 MDHEN, CDR2 SYDVKM. The CDR3 length is 13 residues. The DNA of the CDR3 is TGTGCCAGCAGTTTCAATCAGGGCTATGGCTACACCTTC. Its translation: CASSFNQGYGYTF.

CDR3 amino acids: CASTLGNYGYTF. The CDR3 coding sequence is TGTGCCAGCACCCTTGGGAACTATGGCTACACCTTC. This rearrangement joins TRBV12-3 or TRBV12-4 to TRBJ1-2, with no clear D. This CDR3 has 12 amino acids. Trimming took 7 bases from V and 2 from J, leaving 8 bases between them.

There are many counts of this clonotype. The chain has TRBV20-1 and TRBJ2-1; 7 bases fit TRBD1. The CDR3 sequence is 13 residues long. Germline lookup yields CDR1 DFQATT and CDR2 SNEGSKA (reference sequence). The ends lost 4 bases at V and 2 bases at J; junction bases unmatched: 2. CDR3 region: CSANRGTYNEQFF. The CDR3 DNA reads as TGCAGTGCTAACAGGGGCACCTACAATGAGCAGTTCTTC.

With regard to this clonotype: The junction departs from the called germline gene at one end, perhaps through a read error. V gene TRBV10-2 combines with J gene TRBJ2-3, with 12 bases matching TRBD2. CDR1 is WSHSY, CDR2 SAAADI, per germline. This CDR3 comprises 16 residues. The CDR3: CARSDLAGGPSDTQYF. The CDR3 nucleotides are TGCGCCCGCAGCGATCTAGCGGGGGGGCCATCAGATACGCAGTATTTT.

This clonotype was detected many times. The J gene is TRBJ2-7, the V gene TRBV20-1, with D possibly being TRBD1 (5 bases). The ends were cut back, 0 bases at V and 3 bases at J, with 9 bases in the middle. The CDR3 spans 13 residues. Looked up from germline, CDR1 is DFQATT and CDR2 is SNEGSKA (reference sequence). CDR3 protein: CSARDPGIYEQYF. The CDR3 DNA reads as TGCAGTGCTAGAGACCCAGGGATCTACGAGCAGTACTTC.

The chain joins TRBV20-1 to TRBJ2-2; D is possibly TRBD1 (6 bases). Looked up from germline, CDR1 is DFQATT and CDR2 is SNEGSKA (reference sequence). The V gene lost 0 bases and the J gene lost 0 bases, with 14 bases spanning the gap. This CDR3 has 17 residues. The chain's CDR3 is CSARDARTAANTGELFF. The CDR3 nucleotides read TGCAGTGCTAGAGATGCCCGGACAGCCGCGAACACCGGGGAGCTGTTTTTT.

The chain uses TRBV2 and TRBJ2-5, with D tentatively TRBD2 (5 bases). V lost 10 bases and J 10 bases, leaving 16 bases between the germline ends. Germline-derived CDR1 and CDR2 are SNHLY and FYNNEI. The CDR3 runs 11 residues. The CDR3 region is CATRTPRDQYF. The CDR3 DNA reads as TGTGCCACCCGGACCCCGAGGGACCAGTACTTC.